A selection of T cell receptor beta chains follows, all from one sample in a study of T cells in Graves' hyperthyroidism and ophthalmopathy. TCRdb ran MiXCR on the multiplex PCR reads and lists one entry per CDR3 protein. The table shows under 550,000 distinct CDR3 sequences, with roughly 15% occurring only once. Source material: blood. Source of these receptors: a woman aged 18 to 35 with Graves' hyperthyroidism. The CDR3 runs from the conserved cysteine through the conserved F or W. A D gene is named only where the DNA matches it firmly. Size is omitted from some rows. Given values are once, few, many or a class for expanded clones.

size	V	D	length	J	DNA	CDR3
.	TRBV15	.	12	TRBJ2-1	TGTGCCACCAGCAGTGGGGGCAATGAGCAGTTCTTC	CATSSGGNEQFF
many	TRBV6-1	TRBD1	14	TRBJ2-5	TGTGCCAGCAGCCTTATTAGGGGGCGAGAGACCCAGTACTTC	CASSLIRGRETQYF
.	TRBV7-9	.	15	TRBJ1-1	TGTGCCAGCAGCTTAGGGGGGGGCGCACAGACTGAAGCTTTCTTT	CASSLGGGAQTEAFF
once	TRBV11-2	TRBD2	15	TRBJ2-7	TGTGCCAGCAGCCCTCCGGGGGGGGCCTACAATGAGCAGTACTTC	CASSPPGGAYNEQYF
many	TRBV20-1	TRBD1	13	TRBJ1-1	TGCAGTGTCCCGGGACAGGGAAAGGTCGAAGCTTTCTTT	CSVPGQGKVEAFF
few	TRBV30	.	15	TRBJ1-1	TGTGCCTGGAGGCCGGTCGGGGGCTCGAACACTGAAGCTTTCTTT	CAWRPVGGSNTEAFF
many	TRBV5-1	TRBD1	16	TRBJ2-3	TGCGCCAGCAGCCACGGGACAGCTCTAGGTCCAGATACGCAGTATTTT	CASSHGTALGPDTQYF
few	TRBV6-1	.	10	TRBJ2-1	TGTGCCAGCACGAGGGCTGAGCAGTTCTTC	CASTRAEQFF
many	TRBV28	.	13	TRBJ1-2	TGTGCCAGCAGTCCGACAGTGAACTATGGCTACACCTTC	CASSPTVNYGYTF
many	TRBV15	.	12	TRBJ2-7	TGTGCCACCAGCAGAGATGCCTACGAGCAGTACTTC	CATSRDAYEQYF
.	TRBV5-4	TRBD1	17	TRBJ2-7	TGTGCCAGCAGCTGGAGGACAGGGAGTGACCAGGCCTACGAGCAGTACTTC	CASSWRTGSDQAYEQYF
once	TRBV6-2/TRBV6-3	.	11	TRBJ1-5	TGTGCCAGCAGGCAGGGAGAGCCCCAGCATTTT	CASRQGEPQHF
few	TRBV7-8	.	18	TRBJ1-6	TGTGCCAGCAGCTTAGCGTTGCCGGCGAGCTCCTATAATTCACCCCTCCACTTT	CASSLALPASSYNSPLHF
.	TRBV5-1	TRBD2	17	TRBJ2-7	TGCGCCAGCGGCCCAATCACAACTAGCGGGAGGCCCAACGAGCAGTACTTC	CASGPITTSGRPNEQYF
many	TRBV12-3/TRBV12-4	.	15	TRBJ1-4	TGTGCCAGCAGTTTAGATCGCCGAAGAGGGGAAAAACTGTTTTTT	CASSLDRRRGEKLFF
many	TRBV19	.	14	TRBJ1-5	TGTGCCAGTAGTATGGGTTTTAGCAATCAGCCCCAGCATTTT	CASSMGFSNQPQHF